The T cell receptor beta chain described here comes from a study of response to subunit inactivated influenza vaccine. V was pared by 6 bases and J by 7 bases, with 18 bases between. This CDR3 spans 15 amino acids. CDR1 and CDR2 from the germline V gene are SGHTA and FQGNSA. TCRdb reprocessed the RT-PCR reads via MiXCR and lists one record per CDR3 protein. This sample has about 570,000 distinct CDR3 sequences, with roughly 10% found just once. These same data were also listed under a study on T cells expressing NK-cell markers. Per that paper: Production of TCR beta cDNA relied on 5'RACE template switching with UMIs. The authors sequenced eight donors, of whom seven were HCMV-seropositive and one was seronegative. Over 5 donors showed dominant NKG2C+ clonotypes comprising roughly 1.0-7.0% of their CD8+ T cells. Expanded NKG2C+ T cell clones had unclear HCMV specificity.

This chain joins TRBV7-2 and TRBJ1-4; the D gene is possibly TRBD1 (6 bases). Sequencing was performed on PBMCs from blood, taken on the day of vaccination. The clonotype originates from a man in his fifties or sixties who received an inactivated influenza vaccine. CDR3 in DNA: TGTGCCAGCAGGGTAGGGTTGGGGGCCAGTGAAAAACTGTTTTTT. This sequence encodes CASRVGLGASEKLFF.